This T cell receptor (beta chain) originates from a study of human T cells and chemical hapten exposure (dated by TCRdb to the early 2020s). For the wider study: For sensitization, 2% DPC in acetone was applied to a roughly 2 cm by roughly 2 cm area of upper inner arm skin. Throughout the study period of around 25 weeks, patients also received therapeutic DPC doses to the scalp every week. Patch testing on the upper back used Finn chambers containing 0.01% DPC, with scoring done after 6 days according to International Contact Dermatitis Research Group standards. The mostly female patient cohort included alopecia areata with under or over 50% scalp involvement, alopecia totalis and alopecia universalis. Libraries were pooled for sequencing, and variation in per-sample TCR yields was attributed mainly to small differences in library volumes within the pool. Peripheral blood TCR repertoire changes were tracked in vivo in alopecia patients during primary and secondary sensitization to the hapten diphenylcyclopropenone (DPC). Blood samples were taken from patients before sensitization (week 0) and at 2, 6 and about 24 weeks after DPC sensitization. Blood for TCR sequencing was provided by twenty-nine alopecia patients at one to four time points (pre-sensitization, 2, 6 and 24 weeks). Study-level results and caveats: Repeated subsampling changed both the strength of the expansion versus patch-test correlation and the threshold at which that correlation became significant. Compared with pre-sensitization or healthy control sets, expanded TCRs formed significantly more large CDR3 similarity clusters, which is consistent with antigen-driven responses. All patients had alopecia, a presumed autoimmune disease, so their immune response might differ from that of healthy individuals. Patch test score correlated positively with the number of PT1 expanded TCRs, reaching significance at thresholds 8, 16 and 32 but not at 4. DPC sensitization did not change how many TCRs were above 1 in 1000 frequency, and no evidence was found of alterations in global repertoire structure.

Including cysteine and phenylalanine, the CDR3 has 13 amino acids. The CDR3 DNA has 39 bases and is translated from base 1. The junction carries 14 bases between V and J, which are trimmed by 5 bases and 7 bases respectively. The germline V gene provides CDR1 SGHTA and CDR2 FQGTGA. This specimen's time point label, per the study, means: pre-sensitization, week 0. The treatment or condition label corresponds to: therapeutic diphenylcyclopropenone sensitization with weekly scalp DPC. Blood at each patch-test visit was drawn before the patch test was applied. Eligible patients were aged 18 to 70, diagnosed with alopecia, deemed suitable for DPC therapy, and excluded if pregnant. Total RNA was extracted from unfractionated whole blood that had been collected in Tempus Blood RNA tubes. In this sample, this clonotype turned up many times. Its antigen is unknown. No per-base quality is available; no much larger clone lies one base away.

Library construction relied on RACE. This sample was sequenced with a NextSeq 500. During library preparation, unique molecular identifiers were attached to individual cDNA molecules so that TCRs could be counted in a quantitative, reproducible way. From each blood RNA sample, both TCR alpha and TCR beta chains were sequenced. Under the source paper's analysis protocol: The median number of TCRs per sample was over 85,000, ranging from about 20,000 to 690,600. V, J and CDR3 annotation of the TCR reads was carried out using the Decombinator software suite. Every sample was subsampled to the same number of TCRs (28,000) for the PS versus PT1 abundance plots. Expanded TCRs were defined as absent before sensitization and observed at least eight times at the 2-week time point. TCRdb applied fastp at Q25 and MiXCR to the public reads, then kept only in-frame beta chains. Identical CDR3 proteins give one entry, which carries the most common genes and DNA. V and J calls and clone size were set by TCRdb, not the authors. The sample records tens of thousands of distinct CDR3 sequences, roughly 7.2% of which are singletons. The ten top clones hold 1% to 1.5% of the sample.

The source material was whole blood, sampled in connection with sensitization to the hapten diphenylcyclopropenone (DPC). The receptor chain draws on TRBV7-3 and TRBJ1-1; the D gene is perhaps TRBD1, from 5 matching bases. This clonotype was obtained from a woman between 50 and 59 years old with alopecia areata. Some clones in this sample may be carry-over from other donors' samples. The CDR3 is CASSIDSRGEAFF. In nucleotides, the sequence is TGTGCCAGCAGCATTGACAGTCGTGGTGAAGCTTTCTTT.